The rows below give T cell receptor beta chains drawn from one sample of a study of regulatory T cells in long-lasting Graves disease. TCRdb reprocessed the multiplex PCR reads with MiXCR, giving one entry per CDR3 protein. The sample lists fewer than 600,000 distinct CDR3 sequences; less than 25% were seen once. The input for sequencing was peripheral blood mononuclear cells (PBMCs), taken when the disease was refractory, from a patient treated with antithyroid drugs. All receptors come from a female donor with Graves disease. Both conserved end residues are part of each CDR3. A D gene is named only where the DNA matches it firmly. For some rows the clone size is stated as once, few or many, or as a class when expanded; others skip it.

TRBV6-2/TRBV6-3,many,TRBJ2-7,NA,TGTGCCAGCACCCCCGGGGCCCTCCTGTCCTACGAGCAGTACTTC,CASTPGALLSYEQYF
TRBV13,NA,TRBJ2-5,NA,TGCGCCAGCAGCTCCGGACTAACCGGGGAGACCCAGTACTTC,CASSSGLTGETQYF
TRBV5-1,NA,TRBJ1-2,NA,TGCGCCAGCTCCCCCTCCGGGGGGTTCGCCTATGGCTACACCTTC,CASSPSGGFAYGYTF
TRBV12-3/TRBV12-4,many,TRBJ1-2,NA,TGTGCCAGCAGTTCGGGATGGGCCGAGGGCTACACCTTC,CASSSGWAEGYTF
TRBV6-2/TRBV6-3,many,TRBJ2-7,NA,TGTGCCAGCAGTTACGGGCAGGGTTACTACGAGCAGTACTTC,CASSYGQGYYEQYF
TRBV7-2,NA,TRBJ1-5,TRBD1,TGTGCCAGCAGCTTAGAGGGGGACAGCTTCCAGCCCCAGCATTTT,CASSLEGDSFQPQHF
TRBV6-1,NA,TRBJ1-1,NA,TGTGCCAGCAGAACTCGGGAACACCTGAACACTGAAGCTTTCTTT,CASRTREHLNTEAFF
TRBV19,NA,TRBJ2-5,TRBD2,TGTGCCAGTAGTCCCTCTAGCGGGGGGGCCGGAGAGACCCAGTACTTC,CASSPSSGGAGETQYF
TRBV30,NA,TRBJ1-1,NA,TGTGCCTGGAGTGTCATCCCCGGGGTCACTGAAGCTTTCTTT,CAWSVIPGVTEAFF
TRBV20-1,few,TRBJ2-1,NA,TGCAGTGCTAGACTTAGACAGCATAGCTCCTACAATGAGCAGTTCTTC,CSARLRQHSSYNEQFF
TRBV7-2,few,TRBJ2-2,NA,TGTGCCAGCAGCTTAAAAGGACAGAACACCGGGGAGCTGTTTTTT,CASSLKGQNTGELFF
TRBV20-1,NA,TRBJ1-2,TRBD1,TGCAGTGCTAGGGGCCAGGTTAACAGGGGGCATGGTGGCTACACCTTC,CSARGQVNRGHGGYTF
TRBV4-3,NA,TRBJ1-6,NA,TGCGCCAGCAGCCAACAGGATAATTCACCCCTCCACTTT,CASSQQDNSPLHF
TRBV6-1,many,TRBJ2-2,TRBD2,TGTGCCAGCAGACGGACTAGCGGGAGTAACACCGGGGAGCTGTTTTTT,CASRRTSGSNTGELFF
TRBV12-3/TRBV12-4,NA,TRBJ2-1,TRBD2,TGTGCCAGTAAGCGGGAGGATTACAATGAGCAGTTCTTC,CASKREDYNEQFF
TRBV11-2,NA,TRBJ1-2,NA,TGTGCCAGCAGCTTGACCTTGGGACACCCGAGGAACTATGGCTACACCTTC,CASSLTLGHPRNYGYTF
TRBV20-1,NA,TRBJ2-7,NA,TGCAGTGCTGGCCGGCGGCGGCGCGGTTCCTACGAGCAGTACTTC,CSAGRRRRGSYEQYF
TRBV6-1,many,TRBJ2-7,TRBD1,TGTGCCAGCAGCACCGGGACAGGGGTGGTTGAGCAGTACTTC,CASSTGTGVVEQYF
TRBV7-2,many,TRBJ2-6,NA,TGTGCCAGCAGCTTAAGAGGGGCTGGGGCCAACGTCCTGACTTTC,CASSLRGAGANVLTF
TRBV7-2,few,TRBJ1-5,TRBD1,TGTGCCAGCAGCTTTGGACAGGTCAATCAGCCCCAGCATTTT,CASSFGQVNQPQHF
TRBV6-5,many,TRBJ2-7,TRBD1,TGTGCCAGCAGTTACATGGGACAGCAGAATGAGCAGTACTTC,CASSYMGQQNEQYF
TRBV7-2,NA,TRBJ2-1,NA,TGTGCCAGCAGCTTAGAGCGAAATGAGCAGTTCTTC,CASSLERNEQFF
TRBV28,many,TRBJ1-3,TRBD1,TGTGCCAGCAGTCCCCTTGACAGGGCCATCTCTGGAAACACCATATATTTT,CASSPLDRAISGNTIYF
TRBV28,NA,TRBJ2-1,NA,TGTGCCAGCAGACCCCTGGGGGGCTCCTACAATGAGCAGTTCTTC,CASRPLGGSYNEQFF
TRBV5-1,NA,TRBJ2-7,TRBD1,TGCGCCAGCGGGGAGGGGACAGGGGGCCCCTACGAGCAGTACTTC,CASGEGTGGPYEQYF
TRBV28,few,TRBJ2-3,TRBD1,TGTGCCAGCAGTCCCACAGGGGGCATCAACACAGATACGCAGTATTTT,CASSPTGGINTDTQYF
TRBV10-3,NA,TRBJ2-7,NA,TGTGCCATCAGTGGGGGGCCGGGGAAGATCGAGCAGTACTTC,CAISGGPGKIEQYF
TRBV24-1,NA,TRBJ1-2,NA,TGTGCCACCAGTGCCAGGGGCAGGAACTATGGCTACACCTTC,CATSARGRNYGYTF
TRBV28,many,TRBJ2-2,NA,TGTGCCAGCAGCCGCGGACAGAAAACCGGGGAGCTGTTTTTT,CASSRGQKTGELFF
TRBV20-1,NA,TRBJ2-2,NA,TGCAGTGCCCAGGGGAGGACCGGGGAGCTGTTTTTT,CSAQGRTGELFF
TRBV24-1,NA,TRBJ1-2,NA,TGTGCCACCAGTGAAACCGGCATTCCCTATGGCTACACCTTC,CATSETGIPYGYTF
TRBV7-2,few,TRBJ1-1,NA,TGTGCCAGCAGCTCGAGGAGGGGGGGAGGCTTGAACACTGAAGCTTTCTTT,CASSSRRGGGLNTEAFF
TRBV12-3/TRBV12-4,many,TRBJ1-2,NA,TGTGCCAGCAGTCGAACCCTCAGGGACCTCTATGGCTACACCTTC,CASSRTLRDLYGYTF
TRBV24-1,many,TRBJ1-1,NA,TGTGCCACCAGTGATTCGTCTACCTCGTTTGAAGCTTTCTTT,CATSDSSTSFEAFF
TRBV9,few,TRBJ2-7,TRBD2,TGTGCCAGCAGCGTGGCTAGCGGGGGTTATGAGCAGTACTTC,CASSVASGGYEQYF
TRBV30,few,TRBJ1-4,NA,TGTGCCTGGAGCAGTCCCTATGAAAAACTGTTTTTT,CAWSSPYEKLFF
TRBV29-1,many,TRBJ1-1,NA,TGCAGCGTTGAAGGGGCCGGGACAACGAACACTGAAGCTTTCTTT,CSVEGAGTTNTEAFF
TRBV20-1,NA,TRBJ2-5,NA,TGCAGTGCTAGAGATCCCCTAGTTTGGGGTGTTGCGGAGACCCAGTACTTC,CSARDPLVWGVAETQYF
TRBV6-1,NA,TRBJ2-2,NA,TGTGCCAGCACCCGAACGTCGGGACAGAACACCGGGGAGCTGTTTTTT,CASTRTSGQNTGELFF
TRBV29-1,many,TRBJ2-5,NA,TGCAGCGTTGAACCCCAGGGTGAGACCCAGTACTTC,CSVEPQGETQYF
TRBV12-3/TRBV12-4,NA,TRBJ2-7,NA,TGTGCCAGCAGTCTCGGGACAAATCTTCGGGACGAGCGGTACTTC,CASSLGTNLRDERYF
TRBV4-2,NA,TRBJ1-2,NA,TGTGCCAGCAGCCATGTAGGGGCTGGTGGCTACACCTTC,CASSHVGAGGYTF
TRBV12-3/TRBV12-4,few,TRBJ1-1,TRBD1,TGTGCCAGCAGCGGATTCGGGACAGGGGCCACTGAAGCTTTCTTT,CASSGFGTGATEAFF